Listed here is a single T cell receptor (beta chain). Its antigen is unknown. This specimen belongs to a study of T cell repertoires in cytomegalovirus infection. Study-level background: In public TCR beta signatures, there were indications of both CMV infection and matching HLA type.

CDR1 is MNHNY and CDR2 is SVGAGI in the germline V gene (reference sequence). V was shortened by 6 bases and J by 4 bases, with 24 bases between the two germline ends. The CDR3 has 18 residues. Study-level results: Accumulated public TCR beta family frequency recognized individuals carrying CMV together with the relevant HLA.

One entry per CDR3 protein results from TCRdb running MiXCR on the reads. Found here are approximately 1,000,000 distinct CDR3 sequences, around 31% of them singletons; the top ten hold more than 12%. The TCR sequence derives from a human donor in good health (CMV status not recorded). Some clones in this sample may be carry-over from other donors' samples. V gene TRBV6-6 combines with J gene TRBJ2-2; D tentatively fits TRBD1 or TRBD2 (5 bases each). The input for sequencing was cultured CD8+ T cells from PBMCs, taken from culture after CMV antigen stimulation. CDR3 protein: CASSRQSRGRWSTGELFF. DNA for the CDR3: TGTGCCAGCAGCCGACAGAGCCGGGGCCGGTGGTCCACCGGGGAGCTGTTTTTT.